Below are 18 T cell receptor beta chains sequenced from a single sample in a study of blood T cell repertoires in COVID-19. The data were produced by immunoSEQ multiplex PCR, yet TCRdb's version contains in-frame clones alone and is incomplete. The table includes about 190,000 clones, 88% detected once. Sequencing input: peripheral blood. The receptors shown here come from a human donor in a cohort sampled during active COVID-19.

V and J are TRBV6-5 and TRBJ1-1; possibly TRBD1 for D (6 bases). The germline V gene encodes CDR1 MNHEY and CDR2 SVGAGI. V gave up 5 bases and J gave up 8 bases, with 15 bases separating them. This CDR3 contains 13 residues. The CDR3 DNA sequence: TGTGCCAGCAGTCCCAACGAGAGGGGGGAAGCTTTCTTT. Its translation: CASSPNERGEAFF.

The chain uses TRBV11-2 and TRBJ1-2; TRBD1 aligns across 10 bases. V shed 5 bases and J 5 bases; nucleotides not matched to a gene: 11. Germline-derived CDR1 and CDR2 are SGHAT and FQNNGV. The CDR3 is made up of 16 amino acids. The CDR3 DNA sequence: TGTGCCAGCAGCCCCTTCGGACAGGGGGAACGGTATGGCTACACCTTC. Translation gives CASSPFGQGERYGYTF.

The chain employs TRBV6-2 or TRBV6-3 and TRBJ1-5, with D hard to call. Germline CDR1 and CDR2: MNHEY and SVGEGT. This CDR3 region has 15 residues. The V end lost 6 bases, the J end lost 3 bases, and 15 bases lay between the germline ends. For the CDR3, the DNA is TGTGCCAGCAGCACCCCGGGAGTTGCCAATCAGCCCCAGCATTTT. Protein product: CASSTPGVANQPQHF.

V and J are TRBV5-6 and TRBJ1-5; 7 nucleotides align to TRBD1. V dropped 3 bases and J dropped 11; count of bases not matched to a gene: 11. CDR1 and CDR2 (germline): SGHDT, YYEEEE. The CDR3 has 14 amino acids. CDR3 loop: CASSSWDSPLSQHF. The CDR3 DNA reads as TGTGCCAGCAGCTCGTGGGACAGCCCCTTGTCCCAGCATTTT.

The chain uses TRBV30 and TRBJ2-2; D perhaps matches TRBD1 (6 bases). The V gene lost 2 bases and the J gene lost 3 bases, with 10 bases spanning the gap. The CDR3 has 14 residues. Germline assignment: CDR1 GTSNPN and CDR2 SVGIG (reference sequence). The CDR3 reads CAWSSDRYTGELFF. The CDR3 coding sequence is TGTGCCTGGAGTTCCGACAGGTACACCGGGGAGCTGTTTTTT.

This chain uses TRBV5-4 with TRBJ2-6; perhaps TRBD1 as D (5 bases). Between the trimmed V and J ends, which lost 3 bases and 4 bases, there was a span of 11 bases. The CDR3 spans 15 residues. Germline CDR1 is SGHNT and CDR2 is YYREEE (reference sequence). CDR3 amino acids: CASSSQGSGANVLTF. The CDR3 DNA follows: TGTGCCAGCAGCTCCCAGGGATCGGGGGCCAACGTCCTGACTTTC.

This chain connects TRBV2 to TRBJ1-2; D is possibly TRBD1 (5 bases). The CDR3 covers 13 residues. CDR1 is SNHLY and CDR2 is FYNNEI in the germline V gene. Trimming left V 8 bases short and J 1 base short, with 11 bases between. The CDR3 loop is CASAAGNNYGYTF. The DNA of the CDR3 is TGTGCCAGCGCAGCAGGGAATAACTATGGCTACACCTTC.

The V call is TRBV27, the J call TRBJ2-7; 7 bases are a match to TRBD1. Germline V gene lookup returns CDR1 MNHEY and CDR2 SMNVEV (reference sequence). CDR3 length: 14 amino acids. V was pared by 4 bases and J by 3 bases, with 6 bases of the junction left unmatched. The CDR3 region has the DNA TGTGCCAGCAGTTCATACACAGGGGACTACGAGCAGTACTTC. Its protein is CASSSYTGDYEQYF.

This chain joins TRBV5-1 and TRBJ1-5, with 11 nucleotides matching TRBD1. Germline CDR1 reads SGHRS; CDR2 reads YFSETQ. J was trimmed by 6 bases and V by 0 bases; bases with no gene match: 2. The CDR3 sequence is 15 residues long. CDR3 bases: TGCGCCAGCAGCTTGGGGACAGGGGGCGGTCAGCCCCAGCATTTT. Translation gives CASSLGTGGGQPQHF.

The chain uses TRBV4-3 and TRBJ1-5, with D maybe TRBD1 (6 bases). V lost 3 bases and J 5 bases, leaving 11 bases between the germline ends. The CDR3 is 14 amino acids. Germline-derived CDR1 and CDR2 are LGHNA and YSLEER. This CDR3 reads CASSHTEGDQPQHF. The CDR3, as DNA: TGCGCCAGCAGCCACACCGAGGGGGATCAGCCCCAGCATTTT.

This chain uses TRBV5-1 with TRBJ2-1; TRBD2 agrees at 8 bases. Losses at the gene ends were 3 bases for V and 3 bases for J; bases not matched to a gene: 5. Germline-derived CDR1 and CDR2 are SGHRS and YFSETQ. CDR3 length: 15 residues. The CDR3 DNA is TGCGCCAGCAGCTCGGGGACTAGTATCTACAATGAGCAGTTCTTC. Protein sequence: CASSSGTSIYNEQFF.

The chain links TRBV10-3 to TRBJ2-7, with 10 bases fitting TRBD1. The CDR3 totals 14 residues. After removal of 5 bases from V and 6 bases from J, the junction contained 7 bases not matched to a gene. Germline V gives CDR1 ENHRY, CDR2 SYGVKD. For the CDR3, the DNA is TGTGCCATCAGTTGGGACAGGGGCGCCGGCGAGCAGTACTTC. It codes for CAISWDRGAGEQYF.

This rearrangement joins TRBV18 to TRBJ1-2; possibly TRBD1 for D (6 bases). Germline values: CDR1 KGHSH, CDR2 LQKENI. The CDR3 spans 14 residues. The V gene lost 2 bases and the J gene lost 1 base, with 8 bases spanning the gap. The CDR3 DNA reads as TGTGCCAGCTCACCAGGACAGAATAACTATGGCTACACCTTC. It translates to CASSPGQNNYGYTF.

The chain couples TRBV19 to TRBJ2-3, with TRBD2 identical over 9 bases. This CDR3 is 16 amino acids long. CDR1 and CDR2 (germline): LNHDA, SQIVND (reference sequence). With 8 bases clipped from V and 4 bases from J, the junction kept 13 bases outside the gene matches. CDR3 loop: CASSARGRADADTQYF. The DNA of the CDR3 is TGTGCCAGTTCGGCTCGCGGGAGGGCAGATGCAGATACGCAGTATTTT.

As to this clone: Mismatch with germline at one junction end may stem from a read error. The chain recombines TRBV5-1 with TRBJ2-1, with 7 bases fitting TRBD2. This CDR3 is built from 16 residues. Germline V lookup: CDR1 SGHRS, CDR2 YFSETQ. This CDR3 is CASSPQPGLSSNEQFF. CDR3 coding DNA: TGCGCCAGCAGCCCTCAACCGGGACTATCCTCCAATGAGCAGTTCTTC.

Here the CDR3 reads CASSQEERGPYNEQFF. The CDR3 DNA reads TGCGCCAGCAGCCAAGAGGAGCGAGGTCCGTACAATGAGCAGTTCTTC. This sequence joins TRBV4-3 and TRBJ2-1, with unresolved D. V was cut by 0 bases and J by 4 bases, with 13 bases left in between. The CDR3 is 16 residues long. Germline V gives CDR1 LGHNA, CDR2 YSLEER.

The chain joins TRBV7-9 to TRBJ2-2; D perhaps matches TRBD1 (6 bases). CDR3 length equals 15 residues. Germline CDR1 reads SEHNR; CDR2 reads FQNEAQ (reference sequence). V was pared by 2 bases and J by 5 bases, with 12 bases between. CDR3 in DNA: TGTGCCAGCAGCTTAACAGGGAAGACAACCGGGGAGCTGTTTTTT. Translation gives CASSLTGKTTGELFF. Variable domain in full (rest from reference TRBV7-9 and TRBJ2-2): DTGVSQNPRHKITKRGQNVTFRCDPISEHNRLYWYRQTLGQGPEFLTYFQNEAQLEKSRLLSDRFSAERPKGSFSTLEIQRTEQGDSAMYLCASSLTGKTTGELFFGEGSRLTVL.

The rearrangement uses TRBV4-1 and TRBJ2-2; TRBD1 is a possible D gene (5 bases). The CDR3 runs 14 residues. V was pared by 2 bases and J by 4 bases, with 8 bases between. The V gene's germline CDR1 is MGHRA and CDR2 YSYEKL. The CDR3 nucleotides are TGCGCCAGCAGCCAAACAGGTAGCACCGGGGAGCTGTTTTTT. Translating it yields CASSQTGSTGELFF.